The next 29 T cell receptor beta chains were all read from a single sample in a study of blood T cell repertoires in COVID-19. The table came from immunoSEQ multiplex PCR; TCRdb's copy has only in-frame clones and leaves some out. The sample holds some 250,000 clones, about three quarters seen once. Material for sequencing was peripheral blood. The receptors were sampled from a woman of 80 years or more with acute or convalescent COVID-19.

This chain uses TRBV19 with TRBJ2-1; maybe TRBD2 (6 bases). The germline CDR1 and CDR2 sequences are LNHDA and SQIVND (reference sequence). The CDR3 contains 16 residues. The V and J ends lost 3 bases and 6 bases respectively, with 18 bases between them. The CDR3 DNA reads as TGTGCCAGTAGTATTCGCTTGCAGGGAGGTCGCAATGAGCAGTTCTTC. This translates into CASSIRLQGGRNEQFF. Complete variable domain (other parts from reference TRBV19 and TRBJ2-1): DGGITQSPKYLFRKEGQNVTLSCEQNLNHDAMYWYRQDPGQGLRLIYYSQIVNDFQKGDIAEGYSVSREKKESFPLTVTSAQKNPTAFYLCASSIRLQGGRNEQFFGPGTRLTVL.

The chain links TRBV6-2 or TRBV6-3 to TRBJ2-5; 12 bases agree with TRBD1. V trimming: 6 bases; J trimming: 5 bases; junction bases outside the gene matches: 10. The germline gives CDR1 MNHEY, CDR2 SVGEGT. The length of the CDR3 is 16 residues. The CDR3 bases are TGTGCCAGCAGCCCTTTTCCGGGACAGGGGGCGGAGACCCAGTACTTC. Translated: CASSPFPGQGAETQYF.

This chain uses TRBV7-2 with TRBJ2-2; D is possibly TRBD2 (6 bases). Germline CDR1 and CDR2: SGHTA and FQGNSA. V was trimmed by 2 bases and J by 2 bases, leaving 12 bases between them. CDR3 size: 16 residues. The CDR3: CASSLKGLSNTGELFF. The CDR3 DNA reads TGTGCCAGCAGCTTAAAGGGACTCTCTAACACCGGGGAGCTGTTTTTT. Filled out from reference TRBV7-2 and TRBJ2-2, the complete variable domain reads GAGVSQSPSNKVTEKGKDVELRCDPISGHTALYWYRQSLGQGLEFLIYFQGNSAPDKSGLPSDRFSAERTGGSVSTLTIQRTQQEDSAVYLCASSLKGLSNTGELFFGEGSRLTVL.

The rearrangement joins TRBV2 to TRBJ1-2, with D tentatively TRBD1 (6 bases). The CDR3 has 14 residues. Looked up from germline, CDR1 is SNHLY and CDR2 is FYNNEI. Between the trimmed V and J ends, which lost 4 bases and 9 bases, there was a span of 18 bases. The CDR3 protein is CASSGSGGGLSYTF. The CDR3 DNA follows: TGTGCCAGCAGTGGCTCGGGGGGCGGGTTAAGCTACACCTTC.

V is TRBV6-5 and J is TRBJ1-1, with D maybe TRBD1 (6 bases). This CDR3 contains 15 residues. Germline CDR1 and CDR2: MNHEY and SVGAGI. Trimming took 8 bases from V and 4 from J, leaving 20 bases between them. CDR3 nucleotides: TGTGCCAGCTCGGGCGGGGGGCTCGGGAGCACTGAAGCTTTCTTT. The encoded protein is CASSGGGLGSTEAFF.

In this sample, this clone turned up once. This rearrangement joins TRBV3-1 (or the pseudogene TRBV3-2) to TRBJ2-1, with D tentatively TRBD2 (5 bases). The germline V and J ends were trimmed by 8 bases and 7 bases, with 15 bases remaining between them. This CDR3 is 13 amino acids long. Germline-derived CDR1 and CDR2 are LGHDT and YNNKEL (reference sequence). Here the CDR3 reads CASCPATKNEQFF. CDR3 bases: TGTGCCAGCTGCCCTGCGACTAAGAATGAGCAGTTCTTC.

This rearrangement joins TRBV6-5 to TRBJ1-1; the D gene is possibly TRBD1 (6 bases). Per germline, CDR1 MNHEY and CDR2 SVGAGI. The CDR3 has 15 residues. V was clipped by 5 bases and J by 0 bases, with 13 bases between them. The CDR3 DNA reads as TGTGCCAGCAGTCGAAATAGACAGGTGAACACTGAAGCTTTCTTT. Translating gives CASSRNRQVNTEAFF.

The chain recombines TRBV18 with TRBJ1-4, with 10 bases fitting TRBD1. CDR3 length: 17 residues. Germline V lookup: CDR1 KGHSH, CDR2 LQKENI. The ends lost 3 bases at V and 11 bases at J; junction bases unmatched: 15. CDR3 amino acids: CASSPLDRGRVAWKLFF. DNA of the CDR3: TGTGCCAGCTCACCTTTAGACAGGGGGCGCGTCGCGTGGAAACTGTTTTTT.

On this clone: Other nucleotide sequences from this sample produce the same CDR3. V is TRBV19 and J is TRBJ1-2; 10 bases align to TRBD1. The CDR3 spans 14 residues. V lost 5 bases and J lost 1; bases outside the gene matches: 1. Germline V CDR1 and CDR2: LNHDA, SQIVND (reference sequence). CDR3 region: CASSRDRGNYGYTF. The DNA of the CDR3 is TGTGCCAGTAGTCGGGACAGGGGTAACTATGGCTACACCTTC.

This chain connects TRBV24-1 to TRBJ2-1; 10 bases line up with TRBD1. Germline CDR1 is KGHDR and CDR2 is SFDVKD. The CDR3 spans 14 residues. V shed 6 bases and J 6 bases; nucleotides not matched to a gene: 4. DNA of the CDR3: TGTGCCACCAGTTCCGGGACAGGGGTCAATGAGCAGTTCTTC. Residues: CATSSGTGVNEQFF.

The chain is built from TRBV7-8 and TRBJ1-1; 9 nucleotides align to TRBD1. CDR1 SGHVS and CDR2 FQNEAQ come from the germline V gene. The CDR3 sequence is 14 residues long. J gave up 1 base and V 6 bases, and 3 bases lay outside the gene matches. Here the CDR3 DNA reads TGTGCCAGCAGAAGGGGACAGGGGAACACTGAAGCTTTCTTT. Protein sequence: CASRRGQGNTEAFF.

V usage is TRBV3-1 (or the pseudogene TRBV3-2) and J usage is TRBJ1-1; 11 positions match TRBD1. The trim removed 4 bases at V and 6 bases at J, leaving 4 bases unmatched. The length of the CDR3 is 14 residues. Per the germline V gene, CDR1 is LGHDT and CDR2 is YNNKEL (reference sequence). CDR3: CASSLGTGGSEAFF. The CDR3 region has the DNA TGTGCCAGCAGCCTCGGGACAGGGGGTTCTGAAGCTTTCTTT.

The J gene is TRBJ1-5, the V gene TRBV6-1; 10 nucleotides line up with TRBD1. This CDR3 is built from 17 residues. The trim removed 4 bases at V and 3 bases at J, leaving 9 bases unmatched. In germline, CDR1 is MNHNS, CDR2 SASEGT. Here the CDR3 DNA reads TGTGCCAGCAGTGGTTCCAGGGACAGGGGCTTCAATCAGCCCCAGCATTTT. Protein: CASSGSRDRGFNQPQHF.

The chain couples TRBV2 to TRBJ1-6; a possible D gene is TRBD1 (5 bases). This CDR3 contains 15 residues. Germline assignment: CDR1 SNHLY and CDR2 FYNNEI. The V gene lost 6 bases and the J gene lost 7 bases, with 16 bases spanning the gap. The CDR3 sequence is CASRDLTETNSPLHF. CDR3 DNA sequence: TGTGCCAGCAGAGACCTGACAGAAACCAATTCACCCCTCCACTTT.

The V gene is TRBV5-1, the J gene TRBJ1-2; tentative D call: TRBD1 (6 bases). Trimming left V 4 bases short and J 2 bases short, with 18 bases between. CDR1 is SGHRS and CDR2 is YFSETQ in the germline V gene. This CDR3 has 16 residues. Written as DNA, the CDR3 is TGCGCCAGCAGCCCTAGTCCGGACAGAAAAAACTATGGCTACACCTTC. Its translation is CASSPSPDRKNYGYTF.

This CDR3 is CASSYSHRGGEKLFF. DNA for the CDR3: TGTGCCAGCAGTTACTCCCACAGGGGTGGTGAAAAACTGTTTTTT. The chain links TRBV6-5 to TRBJ1-4; 7 positions match TRBD1. Germline V gives CDR1 MNHEY, CDR2 SVGAGI. The CDR3 length is 15 residues. J gave up 7 bases and V 0 bases, and 5 bases lay outside the gene matches.

The rearrangement links TRBV5-1 to TRBJ1-1, with a tentative D call TRBD1 (5 bases). The germline V gene has CDR1 SGHRS and CDR2 YFSETQ. The CDR3 is made up of 18 amino acids. V lost 0 bases to trimming and J lost 6 bases, with 24 bases between them. Written as DNA, the CDR3 is TGCGCCAGCAGCTTGGCCCTGGTAAGGGGAAGGGGATTGGCTGAAGCTTTCTTT. This codes for CASSLALVRGRGLAEAFF.

The sample holds one count of this clone. The chain couples TRBV5-1 to TRBJ1-2, with D possibly matching TRBD1 (6 bases). The CDR3 has 14 residues. Per the germline V gene, CDR1 is SGHRS and CDR2 is YFSETQ. Trimming pared 0 bases from V and 8 bases from J, leaving 14 bases between. Written as DNA, the CDR3 is TGCGCCAGCAGCTTGGAAAACCAGGGGCGAGGCTACACCTTC. Translating gives CASSLENQGRGYTF.

The chain recombines TRBV5-4 with TRBJ2-7; no definite D call. CDR3 length equals 14 residues. Germline V gene data show CDR1 as SGHNT and CDR2 as YYREEE (reference sequence). Trimming shortened V by 4 bases and J by 6 bases, and 17 bases separated the two germline ends. This chain's CDR3 is CASSPELRSFEQYF. CDR3 DNA sequence: TGTGCCAGCAGCCCAGAATTAAGAAGTTTCGAGCAGTACTTC.

The gene calls are TRBV6-5 and TRBJ2-1; the match to TRBD2 covers 10 bases. Per the germline V gene, CDR1 is MNHEY and CDR2 is SVGAGI. The trim removed 2 bases at V and 8 bases at J, leaving 9 bases unmatched. The length of the CDR3 is 16 residues. CDR3 region: CASSYSGRALNYEQFF. The CDR3 region has the DNA TGTGCCAGCAGTTACAGCGGGAGGGCCTTAAACTATGAGCAGTTCTTC.

In DNA form, the CDR3 reads TGTGCCAGCACCATTGGAAACACCATATATTTT. It specifies CASTIGNTIYF. The rearrangement links TRBV2 to TRBJ1-3, with D hard to call. Looked up from germline, CDR1 is SNHLY and CDR2 is FYNNEI. The CDR3 covers 11 residues. Trimming cost V 7 bases and J 3 bases, with 4 bases left between them. Full variable domain (missing parts from reference TRBV2 and TRBJ1-3): EPEVTQTPSHQVTQMGQEVILRCVPISNHLYFYWYRQILGQKVEFLVSFYNNEISEKSEIFDDQFSVERPDGSNFTLKIRSTKLEDSAMYFCASTIGNTIYFGEGSWLTVV.

The V and J genes are TRBV3-1 (or the pseudogene TRBV3-2) and TRBJ1-2, with 9 bases identical to TRBD1. Germline CDR1 is LGHDT and CDR2 is YNNKEL (reference sequence). The CDR3 has 13 amino acids. The J segment lost 14 bases and the V segment lost 5 bases, leaving 12 bases of the junction unmatched. The CDR3 is CASSTYPRTGETF. DNA of the CDR3: TGTGCCAGCAGCACCTACCCACGGACAGGGGAAACCTTC.

The V gene is TRBV9, the J gene TRBJ1-2, with no clear D. Per germline, CDR1 SGDLS and CDR2 YYNGEE. V was shortened by 0 bases and J by 6 bases, with 15 bases between the two germline ends. This CDR3 comprises 15 residues. The CDR3 spells CASSVAGRQLHGYTF. Written as DNA, the CDR3 is TGTGCCAGCAGCGTAGCTGGCCGCCAATTACATGGCTACACCTTC.

CDR3 protein: CATSPGQGNSYEQYF. The CDR3 DNA reads TGTGCCACCAGCCCGGGACAGGGGAACTCCTACGAGCAGTACTTC. This chain uses TRBV15 with TRBJ2-7, with TRBD1 matching over 10 bases. The CDR3 sequence is 15 residues long. V dropped 5 bases and J dropped 0; count of bases not matched to a gene: 4. Germline V lookup: CDR1 LNHNV, CDR2 YYDKDF (reference sequence).

The table lists this clone with a few counts. The CDR3 region is CARAPRRGNTEAFF. The CDR3 nucleotides read TGTGCCAGGGCTCCCAGGAGGGGGAACACTGAAGCTTTCTTT. This chain uses TRBV2 with TRBJ1-1, with a weak D call TRBD1 (5 bases). The CDR3 spans 14 residues. Germline V gene lookup returns CDR1 SNHLY and CDR2 FYNNEI. The V and J ends lost 9 bases and 1 base respectively, with 15 bases between them.

V gene TRBV9 combines with J gene TRBJ2-3, with D possibly matching TRBD2 (6 bases). The germline gives CDR1 SGDLS, CDR2 YYNGEE. This CDR3 comprises 15 residues. The germline V and J ends were trimmed by 3 bases and 1 base, with 12 bases remaining between them. CDR3 loop: CASSASPGGTDTQYF. In nucleotides, the CDR3 is TGTGCCAGCAGCGCCTCGCCGGGGGGCACAGATACGCAGTATTTT.

V usage is TRBV3-1 (or the pseudogene TRBV3-2) and J usage is TRBJ2-3; TRBD2 agrees at 8 bases. The CDR3 extends over 17 amino acids. V trimming: 4 bases; J trimming: 3 bases; junction bases outside the gene matches: 12. From germline, CDR1 is LGHDT and CDR2 YNNKEL (reference sequence). CDR3: CASSRNGGVSLTDTQYF. CDR3 DNA sequence: TGTGCCAGCAGCCGCAACGGGGGGGTCTCCTTAACAGATACGCAGTATTTT.

The chain joins TRBV19 to TRBJ1-4; 7 bases line up with TRBD1. Per the germline V gene, CDR1 is LNHDA and CDR2 is SQIVND (reference sequence). CDR3 length: 14 residues. The ends lost 7 bases at V and 4 bases at J; junction bases unmatched: 6. The CDR3 sequence: CASTRGQVNEKLFF. The CDR3 coding sequence is TGTGCCAGTACGAGGGGGCAGGTTAATGAAAAACTGTTTTTT.

This clone has only a few counts. This sequence joins TRBV6-5 and TRBJ1-3; possibly TRBD1 for D (5 bases). The CDR3 has 14 amino acids. Germline V CDR1 and CDR2: MNHEY, SVGAGI. V was cut by 5 bases and J by 0 bases, with 8 bases left in between. Here the CDR3 DNA reads TGTGCCAGCAGTACGACAGACTCTGGAAACACCATATATTTT. Translating it yields CASSTTDSGNTIYF.